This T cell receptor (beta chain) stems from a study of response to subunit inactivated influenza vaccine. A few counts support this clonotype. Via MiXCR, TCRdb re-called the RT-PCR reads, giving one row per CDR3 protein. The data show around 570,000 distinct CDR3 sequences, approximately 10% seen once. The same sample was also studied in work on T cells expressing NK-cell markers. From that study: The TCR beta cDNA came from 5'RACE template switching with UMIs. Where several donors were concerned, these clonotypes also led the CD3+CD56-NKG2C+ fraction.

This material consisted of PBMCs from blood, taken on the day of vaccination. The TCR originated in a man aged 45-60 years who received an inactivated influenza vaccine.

The CDR3 DNA reads as TGCAGCGCACCGGGACTAGCCACGCTTAATGAGCAGTTCTTC. It encodes CSAPGLATLNEQFF. The chain recombines TRBV29-1 with TRBJ2-1, with TRBD2 matching 9 bases. Per the germline V gene, CDR1 is SQVTM and CDR2 is ANQGSEA. Trimming took 7 bases from V and 7 from J; bases not matched to a gene: 11. The CDR3 runs to 14 residues.